The 32 T cell receptor beta chains reported below all come from one sample, sequenced in a study of vaccination effects on CD4 cells after COVID-19. Antigens of these TCRs are unknown. Upon completion of roughly ten days in culture, CD4+ T cells were isolated. Two doses of either BNT162b2 or mRNA-1273 were given to each participant. Clones were sequenced by immunoSEQ multiplex PCR, and TCRdb holds only the in-frame ones, with some missing. The data contain 50,000 to 80,000 clones, approximately 79% of them seen just once; the ten biggest clones take up more than 2%. Sample: CD4+ T cells from PBMCs cultured without peptide, taken after COVID-19 vaccination. These receptors came from a human donor who received a COVID-19 vaccine.

The CDR3 reads CASSRSGFSGNEQFF. The CDR3 bases are TGCGCCAGCAGCCGTAGCGGGTTTTCAGGCAATGAGCAGTTCTTC. The chain employs TRBV5-1 and TRBJ2-1; 7 nucleotides match TRBD2. Per the germline V gene, CDR1 is SGHRS and CDR2 is YFSETQ. Trimming cost V 4 bases and J 6 bases; bases outside gene matches: 10. The CDR3 contains 15 residues.

The genes are TRBV11-2 and TRBJ2-4; 7 nucleotides align to TRBD2. CDR1 SGHAT and CDR2 FQNNGV come from the germline V gene. The CDR3 sequence is 13 residues long. J gave up 3 bases and V 8 bases, and 4 bases lay outside the gene matches. The CDR3 DNA reads TGTGCCAGCGGACCGGGAGGCAAAAACATTCAGTACTTC. Its translation: CASGPGGKNIQYF. The full variable domain, in which reference TRBV11-2 and TRBJ2-4 provide the parts outside the CDR3, is EAGVAQSPRYKIIEKRQSVAFWCNPISGHATLYWYQQILGQGPKLLIQFQNNGVVDDSQLPKDRFSAERLKGVDSTLKIQPAKLEDSAVYLCASGPGGKNIQYFGAGTRLSVL.

This clone appeared a single time. The chain is built from TRBV4-2 and TRBJ2-3; TRBD2 aligns across 10 bases. Germline CDR1 LGHNA, CDR2 YNFKEQ. V trimming: 1 base; J trimming: 2 bases; junction bases outside the gene matches: 3. The CDR3 has 16 residues. DNA for the CDR3: TGTGCCAGCAGCCAAGGAGCGGGGGGGTACACAGATACGCAGTATTTT. Residues: CASSQGAGGYTDTQYF.

V is TRBV5-8 and J is TRBJ2-2; 9 positions agree with TRBD1. Germline assignment: CDR1 SGHTS and CDR2 YDEGEE. With V trimmed by 0 bases and J by 7 bases, 13 bases remained unmatched. The CDR3 spans 18 residues. Here the CDR3 reads CASSLESRIGQGIGELFF. The DNA of the CDR3 is TGTGCCAGCAGCTTGGAAAGCAGAATAGGACAGGGGATCGGGGAGCTGTTTTTT.

This chain links TRBV6-2 or TRBV6-3 with TRBJ1-4, with D possibly matching TRBD1 (6 bases). CDR1 MNHEY and CDR2 SVGEGT come from the germline V gene. The V gene lost 2 bases and the J gene lost 7 bases, with 20 bases spanning the gap. The length of the CDR3 is 17 residues. The CDR3 DNA reads as TGTGCCAGCAGTTACCCCTGGGGGGGCGGGGGCGGTGAAAAACTGTTTTTT. Amino acids: CASSYPWGGGGGEKLFF.

CDR3 protein: CASSPQGGPYEQYV. In DNA, the CDR3 is TGCGCCAGCAGCCCTCAAGGGGGGCCCTACGAGCAGTACGTC. The chain employs TRBV5-1 and TRBJ2-7; D is tentatively TRBD1 or TRBD2 (6 bases each). The germline gives CDR1 SGHRS, CDR2 YFSETQ. This CDR3 has 14 amino acids. V lost 4 bases and J lost 2, with 13 bases in between.

The rearrangement joins TRBV2 to TRBJ2-2; the match to TRBD2 covers 7 bases. The J segment lost 1 base and the V segment lost 2 bases, leaving 4 bases of the junction unmatched. The CDR3 is 16 amino acids. The germline gives CDR1 SNHLY, CDR2 FYNNEI. The CDR3 DNA follows: TGTGCCAGCAGTGAACGGGGGGACCTGAACACCGGGGAGCTGTTTTTT. It translates to CASSERGDLNTGELFF.

There are a few counts of this clone. The J gene is TRBJ1-1, the V gene TRBV19; D is unclear. V was pared by 4 bases and J by 5 bases, with 5 bases between. The CDR3 runs to 11 residues. The germline V gene encodes CDR1 LNHDA and CDR2 SQIVND (reference sequence). The CDR3 nucleotides read TGTGCCAGTAGTAGCCGTACTGAAGCTTTCTTT. Residues: CASSSRTEAFF.

This clone was counted once. CDR3 in DNA: TGTGCCTGGGGCCAAAGCGGGGCTAGGGTCTACACCTTC. Translation: CAWGQSGARVYTF. V gene TRBV30 combines with J gene TRBJ1-2, with D possibly matching TRBD1 (5 bases). V shed 5 bases and J shed 10 bases, with 20 bases lying between them. The germline V gene has CDR1 GTSNPN and CDR2 SVGIG (reference sequence). The CDR3 extends over 13 amino acids.

The V call is TRBV3-1 (or the pseudogene TRBV3-2), the J call TRBJ1-2; D is uncertain. V was cut by 1 base and J by 3 bases, with 12 bases left in between. This CDR3 has 15 amino acids. The germline V gene encodes CDR1 LGHDT and CDR2 YNNKEL (reference sequence). The CDR3 DNA follows: TGTGCCAGCAGCCAAGGATGGGAAGGATACTATGGCTACACCTTC. Its protein product is CASSQGWEGYYGYTF.

In its sample, this clone was seen once. The rearrangement uses TRBV10-3 and TRBJ1-5; 7 bases match TRBD1. Germline CDR1 is ENHRY and CDR2 is SYGVKD. V trimming: 8 bases; J trimming: 5 bases; junction bases outside the gene matches: 6. This CDR3 has 13 residues. The CDR3 sequence is CAIGLDRDQPQHF. CDR3 bases: TGTGCCATCGGATTAGACAGGGATCAGCCCCAGCATTTT.

This clone has only a few counts. This rearrangement joins TRBV19 to TRBJ1-5; maybe TRBD1 (6 bases). Trimming cost V 3 bases and J 4 bases, with 16 bases left between them. From germline, CDR1 is LNHDA and CDR2 SQIVND (reference sequence). The CDR3 has 16 amino acids. In DNA, the CDR3 is TGTGCCAGTAGTATGTTGGCGGGGGGCCAGAATCAGCCCCAGCATTTT. Translating it yields CASSMLAGGQNQPQHF. The whole variable domain, filled in from reference TRBV19 and TRBJ1-5, reads DGGITQSPKYLFRKEGQNVTLSCEQNLNHDAMYWYRQDPGQGLRLIYYSQIVNDFQKGDIAEGYSVSREKKESFPLTVTSAQKNPTAFYLCASSMLAGGQNQPQHFGDGTRLSIL.

The chain has TRBV6-1 and TRBJ2-7; D unresolved. The V gene lost 0 bases and the J gene lost 0 bases, with 15 bases spanning the gap. There are 17 residues in the CDR3. From germline, CDR1 is MNHNS and CDR2 SASEGT. In DNA form, the CDR3 reads TGTGCCAGCAGTGAAGCTGCTGGGCATACACTCTCCTACGAGCAGTACGTC. This translates into CASSEAAGHTLSYEQYV.

The gene calls are TRBV28 and TRBJ2-5; no clear D gene. Germline V lookup: CDR1 MDHEN, CDR2 SYDVKM. V was shortened by 3 bases and J by 5 bases, with 4 bases between the two germline ends. The length of the CDR3 is 11 residues. CDR3 region: CASSFRETQYF. The DNA for the CDR3 is TGTGCCAGCAGTTTTCGGGAGACCCAGTACTTC.

This chain links TRBV5-1 with TRBJ2-3; TRBD2 matches at 13 bases. The junction had 4 bases not matched to a gene; V was cut back by 3 bases and J by 3 bases. Germline loops: CDR1 SGHRS, CDR2 YFSETQ. The CDR3 totals 16 residues. This CDR3 is CASSSTSGGETDTQYF. For the CDR3, the DNA is TGCGCCAGCAGCTCTACTAGCGGGGGGGAGACAGATACGCAGTATTTT. The variable domain in full, completed from reference TRBV5-1 and TRBJ2-3, reads KAGVTQTPRYLIKTRGQQVTLSCSPISGHRSVSWYQQTPGQGLQFLFEYFSETQRNKGNFPGRFSGRQFSNSRSEMNVSTLELGDSALYLCASSSTSGGETDTQYFGPGTRLTVL.

DNA for the CDR3: TGTGCCAGCTCACCACAGGGGAGGAGCTCCTACGAGCAGTACGTC. This gives the protein CASSPQGRSSYEQYV. The chain combines TRBV18 with TRBJ2-7; tentatively, D is TRBD2 (6 bases). Between the trimmed V and J ends, which lost 1 base and 0 bases, there was a span of 10 bases. This CDR3 spans 15 amino acids. Per germline, CDR1 KGHSH and CDR2 LQKENI.

This chain uses TRBV5-1 with TRBJ2-1, with 7 bases matching TRBD1. The CDR3 sequence is 13 residues long. Per the germline V gene, CDR1 is SGHRS and CDR2 is YFSETQ. V shed 4 bases, J shed 7 bases, and the junction held 5 bases outside the gene matches. The DNA for the CDR3 is TGCGCCAGCAGCCTGGGACAGCTTAATGAGCAGTTCTTC. It encodes CASSLGQLNEQFF. Variable domain in full (rest from reference TRBV5-1 and TRBJ2-1): KAGVTQTPRYLIKTRGQQVTLSCSPISGHRSVSWYQQTPGQGLQFLFEYFSETQRNKGNFPGRFSGRQFSNSRSEMNVSTLELGDSALYLCASSLGQLNEQFFGPGTRLTVL.

J is TRBJ2-5 and V is TRBV7-8; D ambiguous. The germline V gene encodes CDR1 SGHVS and CDR2 FQNEAQ. The CDR3 has 15 amino acids. V was trimmed by 1 base and J by 1 base, leaving 10 bases between them. The CDR3 here is CASSLERRFQETQYF. In nucleotides, the CDR3 is TGTGCCAGCAGCTTAGAAAGGCGGTTCCAAGAGACCCAGTACTTC.

This chain connects TRBV10-2 to TRBJ2-5, with TRBD2 identical over 10 bases. CDR3 length equals 13 residues. Trimming removed 5 bases from V and 5 bases from J; junction bases left unmatched: 2. The germline V gene has CDR1 WSHSY and CDR2 SAAADI. CDR3 amino acids: CASSLGLAETQYF. In nucleotides, the CDR3 is TGCGCCAGCAGTCTGGGACTAGCGGAGACCCAGTACTTC.

This chain joins TRBV24-1 and TRBJ1-5; possible D gene TRBD1, 6 bases. Per the germline V gene, CDR1 is KGHDR and CDR2 is SFDVKD. With 2 bases removed from V and 7 bases from J, the gap between germline ends came to 20 bases. CDR3 length: 17 residues. The DNA for the CDR3 is TGTGCCACCAGTGATTCCTCAGGGGCGGGTACGGGGCAGCCCCAGCATTTT. This sequence encodes CATSDSSGAGTGQPQHF.

The chain combines TRBV2 with TRBJ2-1, with 13 bases identical to TRBD2. Per the germline V gene, CDR1 is SNHLY and CDR2 is FYNNEI. Trimming took 3 bases from V and 0 from J; bases not matched to a gene: 20. The CDR3 has 23 residues. In nucleotides, the CDR3 is TGTGCCAGCAGTGAGGGGTTACAGAGAACTAGCGGGGGGGCACCGAGCTCCTACAATGAGCAGTTCTTC. This encodes CASSEGLQRTSGGAPSSYNEQFF.

V is TRBV5-1 and J is TRBJ1-4, with 7 nucleotides matching TRBD1. Trimming took 0 bases from V and 7 from J; bases not matched to a gene: 9. The CDR3 loop spans 16 amino acids. CDR1 and CDR2 (germline): SGHRS, YFSETQ. Here the CDR3 reads CASSLAGKGASEKLFF. The CDR3 coding sequence is TGCGCCAGCAGCTTGGCCGGGAAGGGGGCCAGTGAAAAACTGTTTTTT.

This sequence joins TRBV5-4 and TRBJ2-5, with no clear D. Trimming removed 0 bases from V and 4 bases from J, with 10 bases in between. The CDR3 consists of 14 residues. CDR1 SGHNT and CDR2 YYREEE come from the germline V gene (reference sequence). Here the CDR3 DNA reads TGTGCCAGCAGCTTGGGACTTCGAGGAGAGACCCAGTACTTC. This gives the protein CASSLGLRGETQYF. Based on the CDR3 plus reference TRBV5-4 and TRBJ2-5, the full variable domain is ETGVTQSPTHLIKTRGQQVTLRCSSQSGHNTVSWYQQALGQGPQFIFQYYREEENGRGNFPPRFSGLQFPNYSSELNVNALELDDSALYLCASSLGLRGETQYFGPGTRLLVL.

The gene calls are TRBV30 and TRBJ1-2, with D possibly TRBD1 on 6 matching bases. The CDR3 runs to 12 residues. Germline V gives CDR1 GTSNPN, CDR2 SVGIG (reference sequence). The germline V and J ends were trimmed by 4 bases and 5 bases, with 11 bases remaining between them. CDR3 DNA sequence: TGTGCCTGGATGGGGGCACAGTATGGCTACACCTTC. This codes for CAWMGAQYGYTF.

The chain is built from TRBV6-6 and TRBJ1-5, with D hard to call. The CDR3 contains 15 residues. Trimming took off 0 bases at V and 0 bases at J, with 6 bases between the two ends. The germline V gene has CDR1 MNHNY and CDR2 SVGAGI (reference sequence). CDR3 sequence: CASSYSTVSNQPQHF. The CDR3 nucleotides read TGTGCCAGCAGTTACTCTACAGTTAGCAATCAGCCCCAGCATTTT.

This sequence joins TRBV5-1 and TRBJ2-1; 10 bases are a match to TRBD1. Germline CDR1 and CDR2: SGHRS and YFSETQ. The CDR3 has 17 amino acids. Unmatched junction bases numbered 15, after V lost 4 bases and J lost 8 bases. The CDR3: CASSAPPGQGLLDEQFF. The CDR3, as DNA: TGCGCCAGCAGCGCTCCCCCGGGACAGGGGTTGCTGGATGAGCAGTTCTTC.

This sequence joins TRBV19 and TRBJ1-3; D gene ambiguous. Germline V gives CDR1 LNHDA, CDR2 SQIVND (reference sequence). The CDR3 covers 15 residues. Trimming left V 2 bases short and J 0 bases short, with 8 bases between. The CDR3 region has the DNA TGTGCCAGTAGTATATACGGGATCTCTGGAAACACCATATATTTT. This translates into CASSIYGISGNTIYF.

The chain carries TRBV6-1 and TRBJ2-5, with a tentative D call TRBD1 (5 bases). V shed 0 bases and J shed 2 bases, with 10 bases lying between them. The CDR3 covers 15 residues. Germline loops: CDR1 MNHNS, CDR2 SASEGT. The CDR3 region has the DNA TGTGCCAGCAGTGAAGCCCCAGGGTTGCAAGAGACCCAGTACTTC. Its protein product is CASSEAPGLQETQYF.

The chain combines TRBV29-1 with TRBJ1-2; no definite D call. V was clipped by 4 bases and J by 0 bases, with 6 bases between them. The length of the CDR3 is 12 residues. The germline V gene encodes CDR1 SQVTM and CDR2 ANQGSEA. The DNA for the CDR3 is TGCAGCGTTGTACGGACTAACTATGGCTACACCTTC. As protein: CSVVRTNYGYTF.

This chain uses TRBV19 with TRBJ2-1, with 7 bases aligning to TRBD1. There are 13 residues in the CDR3. The trim removed 6 bases at V and 9 bases at J, leaving 8 bases unmatched. Germline V CDR1 and CDR2: LNHDA, SQIVND (reference sequence). CDR3: CASSARGIGEQFF. CDR3 in DNA: TGTGCCAGTAGCGCCAGGGGGATCGGTGAGCAGTTCTTC.

CDR3 sequence: CATSGGVRTDTQYF. DNA of the CDR3: TGTGCCACTAGCGGGGGGGTACGCACAGATACGCAGTATTTT. The chain is built from TRBV6-5 and TRBJ2-3; 12 positions agree with TRBD2. This CDR3 is 14 amino acids long. In germline, CDR1 is MNHEY, CDR2 SVGAGI. Germline trimming cut 10 bases from V and 1 base from J; bases unmatched to any gene: 3.

The chain uses TRBV15 and TRBJ1-1; TRBD1 agrees at 7 bases. Germline CDR1 LNHNV, CDR2 YYDKDF (reference sequence). V shed 8 bases and J 0 bases; nucleotides not matched to a gene: 3. This CDR3 region has 13 residues. The CDR3 nucleotides read TGTGCCACCCGACAGGGCATGAACACTGAAGCTTTCTTT. Encoded protein: CATRQGMNTEAFF.